This T cell receptor beta chain was identified in a study of cytomegalovirus exposure and HLA in healthy donors. Study details: The study placed over 65% of its roughly 400 genotyped donors in the Caucasian-associated ancestry cluster. Study-level points and caveats: Common viral pathogens seemed to be connected with several of the most significant clusters, according to a later analysis. The study put 150 to 200 TCR beta chains on its list as cytomegalovirus-associated. Presence/absence analyses took donor sequencing depth as roughly uniform.

The PCR employed 60 Vbeta primers together with 13 Jbeta primers. Clones were read by immunoSEQ multiplex PCR, and TCRdb kept only the in-frame ones, dropping some. In all, the sample yields about 31,000 clones. Comment on this clone: Its antigen is not identified.

The V end was cut by 4 bases, the J end by 6 bases, with 16 bases between. CDR1 and CDR2 (germline): SGHNT, YENEEA. The CDR3 runs to 14 residues. This TCR derives from a female donor in good health and CMV-seronegative. The source material was PBMCs. The rearrangement links TRBV11-3 to TRBJ2-7, with D possibly TRBD2 on 5 matching bases. The chain's CDR3 is CASSSRGLVIEQYF. DNA for the CDR3: TGTGCCAGCAGCTCACGAGGGCTGGTTATCGAGCAGTACTTC.